The 18 T cell receptor beta chains listed next were all sequenced from one sample in a study of blood T cells in healthy people across ages. The second PCR ran about 6 to 11 cycles with a sample-barcoded 5' primer and J-beta primers. In TCRdb, the 5' RACE reads were re-called with MiXCR into one record per CDR3 protein. The sample has about 1.4 million distinct CDR3 sequences; approximately 59% are singletons. Specimen: blood. Receptor source: a man younger than 35 in good health.

The chain couples TRBV7-9 to TRBJ2-4, with D possibly being TRBD1 (6 bases). The J call is in doubt because the DNA end fits TRBJ2-7 better. CDR1 is SEHNR, CDR2 FQNEAQ, per germline (reference sequence). This CDR3 has 17 amino acids. The chain's CDR3 is CASSITLGALYGYEQYF. In nucleotides, the CDR3 is TGTGCCAGCAGCATCACACTGGGGGCGCTTTATGGTTACGAGCAGTACTTC.

This chain connects TRBV20-1 to TRBJ2-7; TRBD1 aligns across 10 bases. The V and J ends lost 0 bases and 6 bases, in that order; junction bases with no gene match: 8. This CDR3 has 15 amino acids. The germline gives CDR1 DFQATT, CDR2 SNEGSKA (reference sequence). The CDR3 nucleotides read TGCAGTGCTAGAGATTCGGGGACAGGGGCGGGCGAGCAGTACTTC. Protein product: CSARDSGTGAGEQYF.

This chain uses TRBV20-1 with TRBJ2-5; D possibly matches TRBD1 or TRBD2 (6 bases each). The length of the CDR3 is 15 residues. CDR1 and CDR2 from the germline V gene are DFQATT and SNEGSKA (reference sequence). V was clipped by 6 bases and J by 2 bases, with 19 bases between them. The CDR3 here is CSAQSGRTEQETQYF. DNA of the CDR3: TGCAGTGCCCAGAGCGGGCGGACAGAGCAAGAGACCCAGTACTTC.

This rearrangement joins TRBV5-1 to TRBJ2-7; 12 bases are a match to TRBD2. V shed 7 bases and J 7 bases; nucleotides not matched to a gene: 21. CDR1 is SGHRS and CDR2 is YFSETQ in the germline V gene. The CDR3 covers 18 residues. In nucleotides, the CDR3 is TGCGCCAGCGGCGACGGACTAGCGGGACCCTTCTCCTACAATGAGCAGTACTTC. Amino acids: CASGDGLAGPFSYNEQYF.

This clonotype turned up a few times. The genes are TRBV4-1 and TRBJ2-5; 12 bases match TRBD2. The CDR3 loop spans 16 amino acids. The V segment lost 1 base and the J segment 3 bases; nucleotides outside the gene matches: 3. Germline CDR1 and CDR2: MGHRA and YSYEKL. This CDR3 is CASSQGLAGDEETQYF. The CDR3 DNA reads as TGCGCCAGCAGCCAAGGACTAGCGGGAGACGAAGAGACCCAGTACTTC.

As for this clonotype: The junction shows a germline mismatch at one end, possibly a read error. The chain carries TRBV7-6 and TRBJ2-6, with a possible D match to TRBD2 (6 bases). The CDR3 length is 15 residues. Looked up from germline, CDR1 is SGHVS and CDR2 is FNYEAQ. The CDR3 nucleotides read TGTGCCAGCGGCTTACGGGGGACTGGGGCCAACGTCCTGACTTTC. The encoded protein is CASGLRGTGANVLTF. The variable domain in full, with the rest retrieved from reference TRBV7-6 and TRBJ2-6, is GAGVSQSPRYKVTKRGQDVALRCDPISGHVSLYWYRQALGQGPEFLTYFNYEAQQDKSGLPNDRFSAERPEGSISTLTIQRTEQRDSAMYRCASGLRGTGANVLTFGAGSRLTVL.

The rearrangement joins TRBV11-2 to TRBJ2-1; the D is unclear. The CDR3 has 14 amino acids. Germline assignment: CDR1 SGHAT and CDR2 FQNNGV. V gave up 2 bases and J gave up 6 bases, with 11 bases separating them. CDR3 nucleotides: TGTGCCAGCAGCTTATCCAGGCGACCCAATGAGCAGTTCTTC. Translated: CASSLSRRPNEQFF.

The chain couples TRBV25-1 to TRBJ2-7; D might be TRBD2 (5 bases). V was cut by 2 bases and J by 0 bases, with 8 bases left in between. The CDR3 runs 14 residues. Per germline, CDR1 MGHDK and CDR2 SYGVNS. The CDR3 loop is CASSEEGLSYEQYF. The CDR3 coding sequence is TGTGCCAGCAGTGAAGAGGGCCTCTCCTACGAGCAGTACTTC.

The chain recombines TRBV7-2 with TRBJ2-5; D gene unclear. This CDR3 spans 16 amino acids. V lost 2 bases and J lost 5, with 18 bases in between. Germline CDR1 reads SGHTA; CDR2 reads FQGNSA. CDR3 amino acids: CASSLMLGEGMETQYF. The CDR3 DNA follows: TGTGCCAGCAGCTTAATGCTAGGAGAAGGGATGGAGACCCAGTACTTC.

The chain carries TRBV6-6 and TRBJ2-3; 14 bases match TRBD2. CDR1 and CDR2 (germline): MNHNY, SVGAGI (reference sequence). The CDR3 extends over 17 amino acids. With 4 bases clipped from V and 2 bases from J, the junction kept 5 bases outside the gene matches. The CDR3, as DNA: TGTGCCAGCAGTTTGGGGACTAGCGGGGGTTACACAGATACGCAGTATTTT. Translated: CASSLGTSGGYTDTQYF.

This clonotype was observed a single time. A read error may account for a junction end that differs from germline. V gene TRBV7-9 combines with J gene TRBJ2-7; D ambiguous. Germline CDR1 SEHNR, CDR2 FQNEAQ (reference sequence). The CDR3 sequence is 13 residues long. The CDR3 coding sequence is TGTGCCAACAGCCCGCAAAGCTCCTACGAGCAGTACTTC. Its protein is CANSPQSSYEQYF.

The chain combines TRBV24-1 with TRBJ2-1; 10 nucleotides match TRBD2. V trimming: 1 base; J trimming: 7 bases; junction bases outside the gene matches: 6. Germline V CDR1 and CDR2: KGHDR, SFDVKD. This CDR3 is built from 16 residues. CDR3 nucleotides: TGTGCCACCAGTGATTTCCGCAATAGCGGGAGGAATGAGCAGTTCTTC. The encoded protein is CATSDFRNSGRNEQFF.

This chain's CDR3 is CASSSSGGDYNEQFF. In DNA, the CDR3 is TGCGCCAGCAGCTCGAGCGGGGGGGACTACAATGAGCAGTTCTTC. The rearrangement links TRBV4-3 to TRBJ2-1; TRBD2 agrees at 10 bases. The CDR3 has 15 amino acids. Trimming took 5 bases from V and 3 from J; bases not matched to a gene: 4. Germline V CDR1 and CDR2: LGHNA, YSLEER.

This sequence joins TRBV6-2 or TRBV6-3 and TRBJ2-7; D remains unclear. Germline V gene data show CDR1 as MNHEY and CDR2 as SVGEGT. Trimming shortened V by 6 bases and J by 0 bases, and 12 bases separated the two germline ends. The CDR3 contains 14 residues. In DNA, the CDR3 is TGTGCCAGCAGCTCGAACTGGGACTCCTACGAGCAGTACTTC. Amino acid sequence: CASSSNWDSYEQYF.

The gene calls are TRBV10-1 and TRBJ2-2, with D possibly being TRBD1 (6 bases). Germline CDR1 WNHNN, CDR2 SYGVQD (reference sequence). This CDR3 region has 14 residues. Trimming removed 6 bases at V and 7 bases at J, with 15 bases between. In nucleotides, the CDR3 is TGCGCCAGCAGGACCAACAGGGACATCGGGGAGCTGTTTTTT. This encodes CASRTNRDIGELFF.

CDR3 nucleotides: TGTGCCAGCAGTGATCTACTTAACTATGGCTACACCTTC. This encodes CASSDLLNYGYTF. This sequence joins TRBV25-1 and TRBJ1-2; D is unclear. This CDR3 comprises 13 residues. In germline, CDR1 is MGHDK, CDR2 SYGVNS. The V end was cut by 3 bases, the J end by 1 base, with 6 bases between.

This clonotype was observed a single time. The V gene is TRBV12-3 or TRBV12-4, the J gene TRBJ2-7; D gene uncertain. Trimming took off 5 bases at V and 9 bases at J, with 11 bases between the two ends. This CDR3 is 11 amino acids long. The CDR3 loop reads CASSPGNGQYF. The CDR3 DNA follows: TGTGCCAGCAGTCCCGGAAACGGGCAGTACTTC.

The chain couples TRBV29-1 to TRBJ1-3; TRBD1 is a possible D gene (6 bases). This CDR3 region has 13 residues. Trimming cost V 6 bases and J 2 bases, with 11 bases left between them. Germline-derived CDR1 and CDR2 are SQVTM and ANQGSEA. CDR3 amino acids: CSVMGAAGNTIYF. The CDR3 coding sequence is TGCAGCGTAATGGGGGCCGCTGGAAACACCATATATTTT.